A selection of T cell receptor beta chains follows, all from one sample in a study of blood T cell repertoires in COVID-19. TCRdb keeps only in-frame clones here, not all; method: immunoSEQ multiplex PCR. Here the sample spans some 400,000 clones, about 90% being singletons. The source material was peripheral blood. These receptors were taken from a man in his late teens or twenties with active or convalescent COVID-19. The CDR3 runs from the conserved cysteine through the conserved F or W. The D gene is left open where the match is weak. For some rows the clone size is stated as once, few or many, or as a class when expanded; others skip it.

clone_size j_call d_call v_call cdr3_aa cdr3_nt
- TRBJ1-5 - TRBV10-3 CAISPAGDQPQHF TGTGCCATCTCTCCCGCCGGGGATCAGCCCCAGCATTTT
- TRBJ2-7 TRBD1 TRBV28 CASRGQGGSYEQYF TGTGCCAGCAGAGGACAGGGGGGGTCCTACGAGCAGTACTTC
few TRBJ2-2 TRBD1 TRBV27 CASSIRDRGILTGELFF TGTGCCAGCAGTATACGGGACAGGGGGATATTAACCGGGGAGCTGTTTTTT
- TRBJ2-3 TRBD2 TRBV7-3 CASSLTSGTDTQYF TGTGCCAGCAGCCTCACTAGCGGAACAGATACGCAGTATTTT
- TRBJ2-7 TRBD1 TRBV7-7 CASSRGTGTPYEQYF TGTGCCAGCAGTCGCGGGACAGGGACTCCCTACGAGCAGTACTTC
- TRBJ2-1 TRBD2 TRBV5-4 CASSLPLAGVNNEQFF TGTGCCAGCAGCTTGCCTCTAGCGGGAGTCAACAATGAGCAGTTCTTC
- TRBJ1-2 - TRBV7-2 CASSLDRVYGYTF TGTGCCAGCAGCTTAGACAGGGTTTATGGCTACACCTTC
once TRBJ1-2 TRBD1 TRBV5-6 CASSAQGARYGYTF TGTGCCAGCAGCGCCCAGGGGGCGCGCTATGGCTACACCTTC
- TRBJ2-7 - TRBV7-3 CASSRTGGGSYEQYF TGTGCCAGCAGCCGGACAGGCGGGGGGTCTTACGAGCAGTACTTC
- TRBJ2-7 - TRBV15 CATSRDERVEQYF TGTGCCACCAGCAGAGATGAGCGGGTCGAGCAGTACTTC
- TRBJ2-2 TRBD2 TRBV14 CASSRTTSGTLSTGELFF TGTGCCAGCAGCCGCACGACTAGCGGGACTTTGTCCACCGGGGAGCTGTTTTTT
once TRBJ2-5 - TRBV7-9 CAALGIQETQYF TGTGCCGCCCTCGGTATCCAAGAGACCCAGTACTTC
once TRBJ1-1 - TRBV19 CASSIGPVNTEAFF TGTGCCAGTAGTATAGGTCCAGTAAACACTGAAGCTTTCTTT
- TRBJ1-2 TRBD1 TRBV7-3 CASSATGGAYGYTF TGTGCCAGCAGCGCCACAGGGGGCGCATATGGCTACACCTTC
- TRBJ2-3 - TRBV28 CASSPTRGHTDTQYF TGTGCCAGCAGTCCTACAAGGGGACACACAGATACGCAGTATTTT
- TRBJ2-1 TRBD2 TRBV19 CASSIVTSGGTQFF TGTGCCAGTAGTATAGTGACTAGCGGGGGAACGCAGTTCTTC
- TRBJ2-7 - TRBV11-2 CASSFSRGSYEQYF TGTGCCAGCAGCTTCTCCAGGGGCAGCTACGAGCAGTACTTC
- TRBJ1-3 TRBD1 TRBV2 CASRGQGAAGNTIYF TGTGCCAGCAGGGGTCAGGGGGCTGCTGGAAACACCATATATTTT
once TRBJ1-5 - TRBV7-2 CASSRDTRNQPQHF TGTGCCAGCAGCAGGGACACTCGGAATCAGCCCCAGCATTTT
once TRBJ1-2 - TRBV12-3/TRBV12-4 CASSLQGLGYTF TGTGCCAGCAGTTTACAGGGGCTTGGCTACACCTTC
- TRBJ2-3 - TRBV10-3 CAISGETGNTQYF TGTGCCATCAGTGGTGAAACGGGGAATACGCAGTATTTT
few TRBJ2-7 TRBD2 TRBV19 CASRTSSGSIDEQYF TGTGCCAGTAGGACTTCTAGCGGGAGTATCGACGAGCAGTACTTC
- TRBJ2-3 - TRBV5-1 CASSFWWADSPGYF TGCGCCAGCAGCTTCTGGTGGGCAGACAGCCCAGGGTATTTT
- TRBJ2-6 - TRBV9 CASSPQKSSGANVLTF TGTGCCAGCAGCCCCCAGAAATCCTCTGGGGCCAACGTGCTGACTTTC
- TRBJ2-3 TRBD1 TRBV19 CASALQGFSTDTQYF TGTGCCAGTGCGCTACAGGGGTTTTCCACAGATACGCAGTATTTT
- TRBJ2-1 TRBD2 TRBV29-1 CSAGLADYNEQFF TGCAGCGCCGGACTAGCGGATTACAATGAGCAGTTCTTC
once TRBJ1-6 TRBD1 TRBV4-1 CASSLQGAYNSPLHF TGCGCCAGCAGCCTACAGGGGGCCTATAATTCACCCCTCCACTTT
- TRBJ2-5 - TRBV21-1 CASSKKGLAEETQYF TGTGCCAGCAGCAAAAAAGGACTAGCGGAAGAGACCCAGTACTTC
- TRBJ2-7 - TRBV11-2 CASSSGGASSYEQYF TGTGCCAGCAGCTCGGGCGGGGCAAGCTCCTACGAGCAGTACTTC
- TRBJ1-2 TRBD1 TRBV15 CATSTPGQGARGYTF TGTGCCACCAGCACCCCGGGGCAGGGGGCGCGTGGCTACACCTTC
- TRBJ1-3 TRBD1 TRBV11-2 CASSRDRGENTIYF TGTGCCAGCAGCCGGGACAGGGGGGAAAACACCATATATTTT
once TRBJ2-1 TRBD2 TRBV27 CASSLSRRLAGGRYNEQFF TGTGCCAGCAGTTTGTCCCGACGACTAGCGGGGGGGCGATACAATGAGCAGTTCTTC
- TRBJ2-7 - TRBV11-2 CASSPYPPSSYEQYF TGTGCCAGCAGCCCCTACCCTCCGAGCTCCTACGAGCAGTACTTC
- TRBJ2-5 - TRBV28 CASLNHQRETQYF TGTGCCAGCCTTAATCACCAGCGAGAGACCCAGTACTTC
- TRBJ1-5 - TRBV7-2 CASSLEQGKLQPQHF TGTGCCAGCAGCTTAGAGCAGGGGAAATTGCAGCCCCAGCATTTT
- TRBJ2-7 TRBD1 TRBV19 CASSGTGTSYEQYF TGTGCCAGTTCCGGGACAGGGACCTCCTACGAGCAGTACTTC
- TRBJ2-3 - TRBV14 CASRQLGSDTQYF TGTGCCAGCAGACAATTAGGGAGTGATACGCAGTATTTT
- TRBJ1-3 - TRBV7-9 CASSLSFMGPSGNTIYF TGTGCCAGCAGCTTAAGTTTTATGGGGCCCTCTGGAAACACCATATATTTT
- TRBJ2-2 TRBD2 TRBV7-3 CASSQGLAANTGELFF TGTGCCAGCAGCCAAGGACTAGCAGCTAACACCGGGGAGCTGTTTTTT
- TRBJ2-1 TRBD2 TRBV5-5 CASSLRTSGHLSYNEQFF TGTGCCAGCAGCCTCCGGACTAGCGGGCATCTCTCCTACAATGAGCAGTTCTTC
- TRBJ2-2 TRBD1 TRBV6-5 CASRQDRSTGELFF TGTGCCAGCAGACAGGACAGGTCCACCGGGGAGCTGTTTTTT
- TRBJ1-2 - TRBV6-2/TRBV6-3 CASSPNPGVGGYTF TGTGCCAGCAGTCCGAACCCGGGGGTAGGTGGCTACACCTTC
- TRBJ2-5 - TRBV12-3/TRBV12-4 CASSLRGLVYF TGTGCCAGCAGTTTAAGGGGCCTAGTGTACTTC